These 9 T cell receptor beta chains share one sample of origin, sequenced in a study of T cells in Graves' hyperthyroidism and ophthalmopathy. The CDR3 regions of TCR beta were amplified from RNA transcripts. TCR CDR3 regions were first amplified by RT-PCR with HTBI primers. TCRdb passed the multiplex PCR reads through MiXCR, listing each CDR3 protein once. This table has roughly 380,000 distinct CDR3 sequences, 14% appearing once. Sequencing used blood. These receptors were obtained from a woman aged 60 to 75 with Graves' hyperthyroidism.

This clonotype was observed many times. The genes are TRBV7-2 and TRBJ2-3, with TRBD2 as a possible D gene (5 bases). This CDR3 has 12 amino acids. The V end lost 7 bases, the J end lost 6 bases, and 11 bases lay between the germline ends. CDR1 and CDR2 (germline): SGHTA, FQGNSA. The CDR3 reads CASNPRGDTQYF. The CDR3, as DNA: TGTGCCAGCAACCCCCGAGGGGATACGCAGTATTTT.

This clonotype has a handful of counts. This chain links TRBV7-9 with TRBJ1-5; D is unclear. The germline gives CDR1 SEHNR, CDR2 FQNEAQ (reference sequence). This CDR3 has 15 amino acids. V lost 5 bases and J lost 5, with 16 bases in between. CDR3 bases: TGTGCCAGCAGCAAGGCGGGGATTAAGGATCAGCCCCAGCATTTT. It translates to CASSKAGIKDQPQHF.

There are many counts of this clonotype. The V call is TRBV19, the J call TRBJ2-7; 14 bases align to TRBD2. J was trimmed by 3 bases and V by 6 bases; bases with no gene match: 7. Germline lookup yields CDR1 LNHDA and CDR2 SQIVND (reference sequence). The CDR3 is 16 residues long. The CDR3 sequence is CASSLGLAGDLYEQYF. The CDR3 region has the DNA TGTGCCAGTAGCTTGGGACTAGCGGGAGACCTCTACGAGCAGTACTTC.

This clonotype was counted ten times or more. The chain employs TRBV11-3 and TRBJ1-1; no clear D gene. V was clipped by 5 bases and J by 0 bases, with 7 bases between them. The germline CDR1 and CDR2 sequences are SGHNT and YENEEA. The CDR3 extends over 13 amino acids. The DNA of the CDR3 is TGTGCCAGCAGCCGGACGGTGAACACTGAAGCTTTCTTT. This sequence encodes CASSRTVNTEAFF.

This clonotype was found a few times. A clone one base away is much larger, so this may be a read error. The V call is TRBV30, the J call TRBJ1-1, with a possible D match to TRBD1 (5 bases). Trimming stripped 3 bases from V and 11 bases from J, with 16 bases between. Per the germline V gene, CDR1 is GTSNPN and CDR2 is SVGIG (reference sequence). This CDR3 comprises 12 residues. This chain's CDR3 is CAWSLRDRWAFF. The CDR3 bases are TGTGCCTGGAGCCTGAGGGACCGGTGGGCTTTCTTT.

In its sample, this clonotype was seen a few times. The chain recombines TRBV5-1 with TRBJ2-7; a weak D match, TRBD1 (5 bases). V was pared by 1 base and J by 4 bases, with 12 bases between. The CDR3 loop spans 14 amino acids. Germline V gene sequence: CDR1 SGHRS, CDR2 YFSETQ. CDR3 DNA sequence: TGCGCCAGCAGCTTGTCCAGGGCCGGTTACGAGCAGTACTTC. Protein sequence: CASSLSRAGYEQYF.

This chain joins TRBV11-2 and TRBJ1-6; 7 bases map to TRBD1. This CDR3 is 18 amino acids long. Germline V gene data show CDR1 as SGHAT and CDR2 as FQNNGV. J lost 1 base, V lost 1 base, and 7 bases had no gene match. The CDR3 reads CASSLARGAGSYNSPLHF. The CDR3 nucleotides read TGTGCCAGCAGCTTAGCCAGGGGGGCCGGGTCCTATAATTCACCCCTCCACTTT.

At least ten counts were recorded for this clonotype. J is TRBJ2-1 and V is TRBV14, with D maybe TRBD2 (5 bases). The germline V gene encodes CDR1 SGHDN and CDR2 FVKESK. The CDR3 spans 13 residues. V shed 1 base and J shed 9 bases, with 10 bases lying between them. In DNA, the CDR3 is TGTGCCAGCAGCCAAGCCCTACGGGGTGAGCAGTTCTTC. Translating gives CASSQALRGEQFF.

This clonotype has ten or more counts. V usage is TRBV29-1 and J usage is TRBJ1-1; no clear D gene. V lost 7 bases, J lost 4 bases, and 7 bases lay in between. This CDR3 is built from 10 residues. Germline V gene lookup returns CDR1 SQVTM and CDR2 ANQGSEA. DNA for the CDR3: TGCAGCGGGGCAGTCACTGAAGCTTTCTTT. This codes for CSGAVTEAFF. Full variable domain (rest looked up from reference TRBV29-1 and TRBJ1-1): SAVISQKPSRDICQRGTSLTIQCQVDSQVTMMFWYRQQPGQSLTLIATANQGSEATYESGFVIDKFPISRPNLTFSTLTVSNMSPEDSSIYLCSGAVTEAFFGQGTRLTVV.